Described below is a single T cell receptor beta chain sequence and its context. Ligated cDNA underwent four rounds of PCR with nested alpha and beta constant region primers and SP2. One entry per CDR3 protein results from TCRdb running MiXCR on the 5' RACE reads. The sample shows some 60,000 distinct CDR3 sequences, 8% of them seen only once. The data stem from a study of naive and memory T cell subsets. A UMI-containing oligonucleotide was joined by 3' ligation to the TCR cDNA template. This CDR3 is built from 14 residues. Germline loops: CDR1 LNHDA, CDR2 SQIVND (reference sequence). The V end was cut by 3 bases, the J end by 3 bases, with 11 bases between.

This TCR was recovered from a female donor in good health. The rearrangement uses TRBV19 and TRBJ1-1, with a tentative D call TRBD1 (5 bases). The DNA for the CDR3 is TGTGCCAGTAGTATCAGGACATCCCACACTGAAGCTTTCTTT. Protein product: CASSIRTSHTEAFF.